Here is one T cell receptor beta chain with its context. Its target is not known. The data were obtained in a study of cytomegalovirus exposure and HLA in healthy donors. Notes on the study in general: There were about 160 TCR beta chains listed as cytomegalovirus-associated. Sequencing probably produced one cluster of sequence variants that were highly shared.

With 0 bases clipped from V and 2 bases from J, the junction kept 3 bases outside the gene matches. The CDR3 runs to 16 residues. Germline assignment: CDR1 MNHNY and CDR2 SVGAGI (reference sequence). The primer mix had 60 Vbeta and 13 Jbeta primers. Produced via immunoSEQ multiplex PCR; TCRdb's table is partial and in-frame only. The sample yields some 180,000 clones, roughly four fifths seen once. The sample comprised PBMCs. This TCR derives from a male donor in good health and CMV-seronegative. The chain has TRBV6-6 and TRBJ1-3; 8 nucleotides align to TRBD1. CDR3 in DNA: TGTGCCAGCAGTTACTCGAGGACAGGGACTGGAAACACCATATATTTT. Translated: CASSYSRTGTGNTIYF.